The rows below give T cell receptor beta chains drawn from one sample of a study of blood T cell repertoires in COVID-19. The data were produced by immunoSEQ multiplex PCR, yet TCRdb's version contains in-frame clones alone and is incomplete. The repertoire holds 86,000 or so clones, with around nine tenths as singletons. What was sequenced was peripheral blood. These receptors came from a man aged 45-65 years with active or convalescent COVID-19. Both conserved end residues are part of each CDR3.

TRBJ1-2 13 TRBV12-3/TRBV12-4 CASSLTGVGGYTF
TRBJ1-2 15 TRBV6-5 CASSYSSQGNYGYTF
TRBJ2-7 14 TRBV7-2 CASSTLAGGSEQYF
TRBJ2-5 17 TRBV21-1 CASSKADRDNLGETQYF
TRBJ1-1 16 TRBV5-1 CASSLRDTTSGTEAFF
TRBJ1-1 13 TRBV28 CASSLIGGTEAFF
TRBJ1-4 17 TRBV27 CASSLGGGPSTNEKLFF
TRBJ1-2 13 TRBV7-9 CASRAGGNYGYTF
TRBJ1-3 14 TRBV6-5 CASSFDRVGNTIYF
TRBJ1-6 14 TRBV27 CASSYSSINSPLHF
TRBJ2-1 17 TRBV7-8 CASSYPLYRFPYNEQFF
TRBJ2-7 16 TRBV19 CASSRGWDRGRSEQYF
TRBJ2-5 16 TRBV19 CASSIRTGSREETQYF
TRBJ2-3 16 TRBV7-6 CASSLGNRVGVDTQYF
TRBJ2-1 15 TRBV27 CASRKDRGLHNEQFF
TRBJ2-1 15 TRBV18 CASSLAGGSYNEQFF
TRBJ2-3 19 TRBV14 CASSQEPKWVAGPTDTQYF
TRBJ2-5 12 TRBV6-2/TRBV6-3 CASSTGGETQYF
TRBJ1-2 13 TRBV30 CAWSRDTNYGYTF
TRBJ1-4 16 TRBV5-1 CASSLQPGGQDPQLFF
TRBJ2-5 17 TRBV5-4 CASSLAIVAGAAETQYF
TRBJ2-5 13 TRBV10-1 CASSGQIQETQYF
TRBJ2-5 15 TRBV5-4 CASSQTGTSRETQYF
TRBJ2-1 16 TRBV2 CASSGGGSGRSNEQFF
TRBJ2-5 11 TRBV27 CASTPGETQYF
TRBJ2-5 14 TRBV9 CASSVAVGRETQYF
TRBJ2-4 13 TRBV6-5 CASSYQGFGIQYF
TRBJ2-5 13 TRBV19 CASGGSTQETQYF
TRBJ2-1 15 TRBV7-7 CASSTSGGRYNEQFF
TRBJ2-3 17 TRBV6-2/TRBV6-3 CASSYWGTSGGADTQYF
TRBJ2-2 16 TRBV11-2 CASSSRLAALAGELFF
TRBJ1-2 12 TRBV6-5 CASRTGSFGYTF
TRBJ2-5 14 TRBV19 CASRRQGARETQYF
TRBJ1-1 14 TRBV11-2 CASSFVQKNTEAFF
TRBJ2-7 14 TRBV5-1 CASSSGTANYEQYF
TRBJ2-3 14 TRBV9 CASSTSGGPDTQYF
TRBJ1-2 15 TRBV3-1/TRBV3-2 CASSQERWGGYGYTF
TRBJ1-2 13 TRBV3-1/TRBV3-2 CASSQTGNYGYTF
TRBJ2-7 19 TRBV11-2 CASSPLRRPTLNSSYEQYF
TRBJ1-5 18 TRBV4-3 CASSQEPGTGNSNQPQHF
TRBJ1-6 15 TRBV14 CASSQEQGPNSPLHF
TRBJ1-5 20 TRBV7-7 CASSLESSSGRGVLNQPQHF
TRBJ1-5 12 TRBV30 CAINRGDQPQHF
TRBJ1-5 13 TRBV30 CAWSTQENQPQHF